The 27 T cell receptor beta chains presented below share a single source sample, sequenced in a study of beta chain features in type 1 diabetes listed by TCRdb under 2018. Libraries were made using the immunoSEQ multiplex PCR assay. All of the isolated RNA was reverse transcribed with the High Capacity cDNA Reverse Transcription Kit, so expressed TCRB transcripts were sequenced. Drawn from immuneACCESS, this table holds only the in-frame rearrangements with V and J called that TCRdb kept. Clones are partly lost; checked studies trace under half to an unresolved V gene and leave the rest unexplained. The sample profile shows fewer than 200,000 clones; roughly 8% of them were found once. The ten most abundant clones make up nearly 0.65% of the sample. The sample taken for sequencing was central memory CD4+ T cells from blood. These receptor sequences come from a man aged 18 to 30 in good health.

Ten or more counts support this clone. The rearrangement joins TRBV29-1 to TRBJ2-1; D might be TRBD1 (6 bases). The CDR3 extends over 13 amino acids. CDR1 is SQVTM, CDR2 ANQGSEA, per germline. V gave up 5 bases and J gave up 5 bases, with 13 bases separating them. CDR3 sequence: CSVQGFGDNEQFF. CDR3 nucleotides: TGCAGCGTTCAGGGGTTTGGAGACAATGAGCAGTTCTTC.

The chain employs TRBV7-2 and TRBJ2-4, with 7 bases fitting TRBD1. CDR3 length equals 14 residues. V shed 5 bases and J 4 bases; nucleotides not matched to a gene: 5. In germline, CDR1 is SGHTA, CDR2 FQGNSA. The CDR3 region is CASSPSTGKNIQYF. In DNA, the CDR3 is TGTGCCAGCAGCCCCTCGACAGGGAAAAACATTCAGTACTTC.

This clone was observed a handful of times. The V gene is TRBV30, the J gene TRBJ1-4, with TRBD1 as a possible D gene (6 bases). Germline V CDR1 and CDR2: GTSNPN, SVGIG (reference sequence). V lost 2 bases and J 4 bases, leaving 14 bases between the germline ends. The CDR3 consists of 15 residues. CDR3 sequence: CAWSRNRGGNEKLFF. CDR3 nucleotide sequence: TGTGCCTGGAGTAGAAACCGAGGGGGTAATGAAAAACTGTTTTTT.

This clone was found many times. This chain uses TRBV5-8 with TRBJ2-7; the D is unclear. This CDR3 has 12 residues. Germline V CDR1 and CDR2: SGHTS, YDEGEE. With 0 bases removed from V and 5 bases from J, the gap between germline ends came to 6 bases. CDR3 loop: CASSLVRDEQYF. Here the CDR3 DNA reads TGTGCCAGCAGCTTGGTTCGGGACGAGCAGTACTTC.

This clone was picked up a small number of times. The CDR3, as DNA: TGTGCCAGTAGTATAACGAATTGGGGAGAAGGCAATCAGCCCCAGCATTTT. Translated, it gives CASSITNWGEGNQPQHF. The V call is TRBV19, the J call TRBJ1-5; no clear D gene. This CDR3 has 17 residues. From germline, CDR1 is LNHDA and CDR2 SQIVND (reference sequence). V shed 2 bases and J shed 2 bases, with 16 bases lying between them. Supplemented by reference TRBV19 and TRBJ1-5, the full variable domain reads DGGITQSPKYLFRKEGQNVTLSCEQNLNHDAMYWYRQDPGQGLRLIYYSQIVNDFQKGDIAEGYSVSREKKESFPLTVTSAQKNPTAFYLCASSITNWGEGNQPQHFGDGTRLSIL.

The chain joins TRBV30 to TRBJ1-4; maybe TRBD1 (5 bases). Germline values: CDR1 GTSNPN, CDR2 SVGIG (reference sequence). V gave up 4 bases and J gave up 6 bases, with 18 bases separating them. The CDR3 covers 15 residues. The CDR3 is CAWTRPGFEDEKLFF. The DNA for the CDR3 is TGTGCCTGGACCAGACCAGGGTTTGAGGATGAAAAACTGTTTTTT.

The gene calls are TRBV7-2 and TRBJ1-5; D ambiguous. The CDR3 is made up of 15 amino acids. Germline CDR1 reads SGHTA; CDR2 reads FQGNSA. The V gene lost 1 base and the J gene lost 1 base, with 8 bases spanning the gap. CDR3 residues: CASSLVSGSNQPQHF. The CDR3 DNA follows: TGTGCCAGCAGCTTAGTGTCCGGGAGCAATCAGCCCCAGCATTTT.

This clone was counted at least ten times. The chain combines TRBV7-2 with TRBJ2-5; weak D call: TRBD1 (7 bases). The ends were cut back, 5 bases at V and 0 bases at J, with 13 bases in the middle. The length of the CDR3 is 15 residues. The germline CDR1 and CDR2 sequences are SGHTA and FQGNSA. CDR3 amino acids: CASSRDSGYQETQYF. CDR3 coding DNA: TGTGCCAGCAGCCGGGACAGCGGGTACCAAGAGACCCAGTACTTC.

This clone was recorded a few times. The chain employs TRBV7-6 and TRBJ2-7; 7 bases line up with TRBD2. With V trimmed by 1 base and J by 5 bases, 8 bases remained unmatched. CDR1 and CDR2 from the germline V gene are SGHVS and FNYEAQ. The CDR3 loop spans 15 amino acids. CDR3 sequence reads: CASSLDGGRNDEQYF. The CDR3 DNA reads as TGTGCCAGCAGCTTAGACGGCGGGAGAAACGACGAGCAGTACTTC.

This chain links TRBV28 with TRBJ1-1; 9 nucleotides agree with TRBD1. The germline gives CDR1 MDHEN, CDR2 SYDVKM. Trimming took 9 bases from V and 10 from J; bases not matched to a gene: 12. The CDR3 consists of 13 residues. The CDR3 reads CASIKQGARVAFF. CDR3 nucleotide sequence: TGTGCCAGTATTAAACAGGGGGCGCGAGTAGCTTTCTTT.

The sample holds many counts of this clone. The chain carries TRBV7-9 and TRBJ2-7; D perhaps matches TRBD2 (5 bases). Germline CDR1 SEHNR, CDR2 FQNEAQ (reference sequence). CDR3 size: 15 residues. V lost 4 bases and J lost 2, with 15 bases in between. The CDR3 is CASSSDRGAAYEQYF. For the CDR3, the DNA is TGTGCCAGCAGCTCAGACCGGGGAGCGGCCTACGAGCAGTACTTC. Filled out from reference TRBV7-9 and TRBJ2-7, the complete variable domain reads DTGVSQNPRHKITKRGQNVTFRCDPISEHNRLYWYRQTLGQGPEFLTYFQNEAQLEKSRLLSDRFSAERPKGSFSTLEIQRTEQGDSAMYLCASSSDRGAAYEQYFGPGTRLTVT.

This clone appeared a few times. The V and J genes are TRBV21-1 and TRBJ2-7; the listed D gene, TRBD2, was not tested against the DNA. TRBV21-1 counts as a pseudogene. This CDR3 has 15 amino acids. In nucleotides, the CDR3 is TGTGCCAGCAGCAAGCTTAGCGGGGGATTCCACGAGCAGTACTTC. This translates into CASSKLSGGFHEQYF.

There are a few counts of this clone. The chain is built from TRBV19 and TRBJ1-1; D may be TRBD1 (6 bases). Germline-derived CDR1 and CDR2 are LNHDA and SQIVND (reference sequence). Between the trimmed V and J ends, which lost 5 bases and 5 bases, there was a span of 18 bases. The CDR3 is made up of 15 amino acids. The CDR3 sequence: CASSGQTAVRTEAFF. CDR3 DNA sequence: TGTGCCAGTAGTGGACAGACAGCCGTGAGGACTGAAGCTTTCTTT.

This clone has only a few counts. The chain has TRBV5-1 and TRBJ2-6; D gene unclear. This CDR3 contains 19 residues. V was shortened by 0 bases and J by 0 bases, with 16 bases between the two germline ends. The germline gives CDR1 SGHRS, CDR2 YFSETQ. The CDR3 sequence: CASSLDGFLGNSGANVLTF. The CDR3 DNA reads TGCGCCAGCAGCTTGGATGGATTCCTAGGAAACTCTGGGGCCAACGTCCTGACTTTC.

The sample holds a few counts of this clone. The V call is TRBV11-3, the J call TRBJ2-5; 12 bases line up with TRBD2. Trimming at V came to 8 bases and at J to 9 bases, leaving 16 bases not matched to a gene. The CDR3 runs 16 residues. CDR1 is SGHNT, CDR2 YENEEA, per germline. The chain's CDR3 is CASCLLAGGRKGAQYF. Written as DNA, the CDR3 is TGTGCCAGCTGTCTTCTAGCGGGAGGGCGTAAGGGGGCCCAGTACTTC.

This clone was detected only a few times. The chain couples TRBV29-1 to TRBJ1-4; D is undetermined. Germline lookup yields CDR1 SQVTM and CDR2 ANQGSEA. The ends were cut back, 8 bases at V and 5 bases at J, with 15 bases in the middle. The CDR3 runs 13 residues. The CDR3 DNA sequence: TGCAGCACTAGTCTAGGGAGCAATGAAAAACTGTTTTTT. This translates into CSTSLGSNEKLFF.

The chain couples TRBV6-6 to TRBJ2-1; 7 bases map to TRBD2. CDR1 and CDR2 from the germline V gene are MNHNY and SVGAGI (reference sequence). CDR3 length equals 14 residues. The junction had 3 bases not matched to a gene; V was cut back by 2 bases and J by 5 bases. CDR3 region: CASSYPSGNNEQFF. The CDR3 DNA follows: TGTGCCAGCAGTTACCCTAGCGGCAACAATGAGCAGTTCTTC.

This clone was counted a few times. This chain joins TRBV7-3 and TRBJ2-5, with 10 bases identical to TRBD1. There are 15 residues in the CDR3. With 5 bases clipped from V and 4 bases from J, the junction kept 7 bases outside the gene matches. From germline, CDR1 is SGHTA and CDR2 FQGTGA. CDR3: CASSLTGGLLETQYF. DNA for the CDR3: TGTGCCAGCAGCCTGACAGGGGGCTTGTTAGAGACCCAGTACTTC.

The genes are TRBV28 and TRBJ2-3; no clear D. The CDR3 is made up of 11 amino acids. Germline values: CDR1 MDHEN, CDR2 SYDVKM. Trimming shortened V by 5 bases and J by 11 bases, and 11 bases separated the two germline ends. CDR3 region: CASSPRYEQYF. For the CDR3, the DNA is TGTGCCAGCAGTCCCCGGTATGAGCAGTATTTT.

This clone was recorded many times. V usage is TRBV29-1 and J usage is TRBJ2-1; the match to TRBD1 covers 8 bases. CDR3 length: 14 amino acids. Germline V gene lookup returns CDR1 SQVTM and CDR2 ANQGSEA. The trim removed 8 bases at V and 7 bases at J, leaving 13 bases unmatched. The CDR3 protein is CSSRRQGLWNEQFF. CDR3 DNA: TGCAGCTCCCGTAGACAGGGGCTATGGAATGAGCAGTTCTTC.

Many counts were recorded for this clone. The CDR3 loop is CSAGLAGELQFF. As DNA, the CDR3 is TGCAGCGCAGGACTAGCGGGAGAGCTGCAGTTCTTC. This sequence joins TRBV29-1 and TRBJ2-1, with 13 bases fitting TRBD2. The CDR3 has 12 residues. Germline V CDR1 and CDR2: SQVTM, ANQGSEA. After removal of 7 bases from V and 12 bases from J, the junction contained 6 bases not matched to a gene.

This clone was counted between two and nine times. The V and J genes are TRBV27 and TRBJ2-3; 13 positions agree with TRBD2. CDR3 length: 16 amino acids. CDR1 and CDR2 (germline): MNHEY, SMNVEV (reference sequence). J gave up 5 bases and V 5 bases, and 7 bases lay outside the gene matches. The CDR3 here is CASSTKLAGGRDTQYF. The CDR3 DNA follows: TGTGCCAGCAGTACTAAACTAGCGGGAGGGAGAGATACGCAGTATTTT.

This clone was observed a handful of times. This sequence joins TRBV7-3 and TRBJ2-1, with TRBD2 matching over 9 bases. The CDR3 is 19 residues long. Germline V gene sequence: CDR1 SGHTA, CDR2 FQGTGA. With V trimmed by 0 bases and J by 8 bases, 17 bases remained unmatched. CDR3 nucleotides: TGTGCCAGCAGCTTAACGGGGGCCTACGGGCGGGAGGGCCGGTATGAGCAGTTCTTC. Translation gives CASSLTGAYGREGRYEQFF.

This clone was counted only a few times. The gene calls are TRBV5-1 and TRBJ2-5, with D perhaps TRBD2 (6 bases). The CDR3 is made up of 13 amino acids. Germline V gene lookup returns CDR1 SGHRS and CDR2 YFSETQ. V was trimmed by 4 bases and J by 5 bases, leaving 12 bases between them. This CDR3 is CASSPGEEETQYF. The CDR3 bases are TGCGCCAGCAGCCCGGGGGAGGAGGAGACCCAGTACTTC. The full variable domain, with the rest looked up from reference TRBV5-1 and TRBJ2-5, is KAGVTQTPRYLIKTRGQQVTLSCSPISGHRSVSWYQQTPGQGLQFLFEYFSETQRNKGNFPGRFSGRQFSNSRSEMNVSTLELGDSALYLCASSPGEEETQYFGPGTRLLVL.

V and J are TRBV7-2 and TRBJ2-1; TRBD1 might be the D (6 bases). The V end lost 5 bases, the J end lost 7 bases, and 18 bases lay between the germline ends. CDR1 is SGHTA, CDR2 FQGNSA, per germline. The CDR3 contains 15 residues. The chain's CDR3 is CASSQDRSLGNEQFF. The CDR3 region has the DNA TGTGCCAGCAGCCAAGACAGGTCCCTGGGGAATGAGCAGTTCTTC.

This clone was seen more than once but under ten times. The chain combines TRBV15 with TRBJ1-4; D remains unclear. Germline CDR1 is LNHNV and CDR2 is YYDKDF (reference sequence). V was clipped by 7 bases and J by 6 bases, with 15 bases between them. The CDR3 sequence is 14 residues long. CDR3 DNA: TGTGCCACCAATTGGGGAGGCGGGGATGAAAAACTGTTTTTT. It yields the protein CATNWGGGDEKLFF.

There are a few counts of this clone. The chain's CDR3 is CAISDNQETQYF. The DNA for the CDR3 is TGTGCCATCAGTGACAACCAAGAGACCCAGTACTTC. This chain connects TRBV10-3 to TRBJ2-5, with D uncertain. The germline V and J ends were trimmed by 3 bases and 0 bases, with 2 bases remaining between them. Per germline, CDR1 ENHRY and CDR2 SYGVKD. The CDR3 is 12 residues long.